The rows below give T cell receptor beta chains drawn from one sample of a study of Ad26.COV2.S vaccination and SARS-CoV-2 variants. Libraries were prepared by immunoSEQ multiplex PCR; TCRdb keeps only in-frame clonotypes and omits some of them. This table has around 370,000 clones, approximately 84% appearing once. The sequencing here drew on peripheral blood, taken in a trial of Ad26.COV2.S vaccine versus placebo. These receptors were taken from a person between 18 and 59 years old who received the Ad26.COV2.S COVID-19 vaccine or a placebo. Each CDR3 is given with its conserved first and last residue. D genes are given only for firm matches. Size values are once, few and many counts, or a class for expanded clones, and some rows have none.

d_call j_call v_call clone_size cdr3_aa cdr3_nt
TRBD2 TRBJ2-7 TRBV6-6 few CASSSTSGGAREQYF TGTGCCAGCAGTTCCACTAGCGGGGGGGCAAGGGAGCAGTACTTC
TRBD1 TRBJ2-1 TRBV19 once CASNSNRDRGVDEQFF TGTGCCAGTAACTCTAATAGGGACAGGGGTGTAGATGAGCAGTTCTTC
TRBD1 TRBJ2-3 TRBV28 NA CASSLLGQGASTDTQYF TGTGCCAGCAGTTTATTGGGACAGGGGGCTAGCACAGATACGCAGTATTTT
TRBD2 TRBJ2-7 TRBV10-1 NA CASSESGLAGVYEQYF TGCGCCAGCAGTGAGTCCGGTCTAGCGGGAGTCTACGAGCAGTACTTC
NA TRBJ2-2 TRBV11-2 NA CASSFGDTGELFF TGTGCCAGCAGCTTCGGGGACACCGGGGAGCTGTTTTTT
NA TRBJ2-2 TRBV18 NA CASSPPATLLNTGELFF TGTGCCAGCTCACCACCGGCGACCCTCTTGAACACCGGGGAGCTGTTTTTT
NA TRBJ1-2 TRBV5-1 few CASSEGGFGNYGYTF TGCGCCAGCAGCGAGGGTGGATTTGGGAACTATGGCTACACCTTC
NA TRBJ1-6 TRBV19 NA CASSPGLGNSPLHF TGTGCCAGTAGTCCCGGACTGGGTAATTCACCCCTCCACTTT
NA TRBJ1-1 TRBV5-1 NA CASSLVSGGGGNTEAFF TGCGCCAGCAGCTTGGTTTCGGGCGGAGGGGGGAACACTGAAGCTTTCTTT
TRBD1 TRBJ2-2 TRBV7-2 NA CASSSQGVAGELFF TGTGCCAGCAGCTCCCAGGGGGTCGCCGGGGAGCTGTTTTTT
TRBD2 TRBJ2-2 TRBV7-2 NA CASSLEAGGANTGELFF TGTGCCAGCAGCTTAGAAGCGGGAGGTGCGAACACCGGGGAGCTGTTTTTT
NA TRBJ2-7 TRBV7-2 NA CASSLDPDYEQYF TGTGCCAGCAGCTTAGATCCGGATTACGAGCAGTACTTC
NA TRBJ1-2 TRBV9 NA CASSVVGSNYGYTF TGTGCCAGCAGCGTAGTAGGCAGCAACTATGGCTACACCTTC
NA TRBJ2-2 TRBV6-5 few CASGRGITGELFF TGTGCCAGCGGTCGGGGAATCACCGGGGAGCTGTTTTTT
NA TRBJ2-2 TRBV6-2/TRBV6-3 NA CASSYPRGGTGELFF TGTGCCAGCAGTTACCCAAGGGGGGGCACCGGGGAGCTGTTTTTT
TRBD2 TRBJ2-5 TRBV9 NA CASSVGWGGQETQYF TGTGCCAGCAGCGTAGGGTGGGGGGGACAAGAGACCCAGTACTTC
NA TRBJ1-6 TRBV10-1 NA CASRQGQSTPLHF TGCGCCAGCAGACAAGGACAAAGCACACCCCTCCACTTT
NA TRBJ1-5 TRBV6-6 few CASSYSVPGNQPQHF TGTGCCAGCAGTTACTCGGTGCCAGGGAATCAGCCCCAGCATTTT
NA TRBJ1-2 TRBV11-2 NA CASSLAPSGLYGYTF TGTGCCAGCAGCTTAGCCCCCTCAGGGCTCTATGGCTACACCTTC
NA TRBJ2-3 TRBV30 NA CAWSALGWGNTQYF TGTGCCTGGAGTGCCCTCGGGTGGGGTAATACGCAGTATTTT
NA TRBJ2-3 TRBV5-6 few CASSLDSTDTQYF TGTGCCAGCAGCTTGGACAGCACAGATACGCAGTATTTT
NA TRBJ2-2 TRBV18 NA CASSPPGGHTGELFF TGTGCCAGCTCCCCCCCAGGAGGGCACACCGGGGAGCTGTTTTTT
NA TRBJ2-2 TRBV9 NA CASSLSDWNIGELFF TGTGCCAGCAGCCTTTCGGACTGGAACATCGGGGAGCTGTTTTTT
NA TRBJ2-2 TRBV21-1 NA CASSLVQGCSGELFF TGTGCCAGCAGCCTTGTTCAGGGATGCTCCGGGGAGCTGTTTTTT
NA TRBJ1-1 TRBV29-1 NA CSVRPQGVDTEAFF TGCAGCGTTCGCCCCCAGGGCGTTGACACTGAAGCTTTCTTT
TRBD1 TRBJ2-1 TRBV27 NA CASSLTGLPVNEQFF TGTGCCAGCAGCCTGACAGGGCTTCCCGTCAATGAGCAGTTCTTC
TRBD2 TRBJ2-5 TRBV4-3 NA CASSHSGLAGPTSTETQYF TGCGCCAGCAGCCATTCTGGGCTAGCGGGACCCACGAGTACAGAGACCCAGTACTTC
NA TRBJ2-7 TRBV20-1 few CSASGPHTPIEQYF TGCAGTGCTAGTGGGCCGCATACACCCATCGAGCAGTACTTC
TRBD1 TRBJ2-5 TRBV29-1 NA CSVPLTGEETQYF TGCAGCGTACCGCTGACAGGGGAAGAGACCCAGTACTTC
NA TRBJ2-7 TRBV14 once CASSPPPISDEQYF TGTGCCAGCAGCCCGCCCCCAATCTCGGACGAGCAGTACTTC
TRBD1 TRBJ2-2 TRBV19 NA CASRDRGTGELFF TGTGCCAGTAGGGACAGGGGCACCGGGGAGCTGTTTTTT